Listed below are T cell receptor beta chains from one sample, sequenced in a study of CD8+CD57+ T cells in acquired aplastic anemia. TCRdb re-called the reads with MiXCR, one entry per CDR3 protein. The table lists some 170,000 distinct CDR3 sequences, around 63% of them singletons. The sequencing input was sorted CD4+, CD8+, or CD8+CD57+ T cells (not recorded which) from PBMCs. The receptors shown here come from a human donor with aplastic anemia. Both conserved end residues are part of each CDR3. D genes are given only for firm matches. Rows may omit the clone size; those that give it use once, few, many or a size class.

.,.,TRBJ1-1,TRBV9,CASSVVGGEAFF,TGTGCCAGCAGCGTAGTAGGCGGAGAAGCTTTCTTT
many,.,TRBJ2-3,TRBV30,CAWRFGVTDTQYF,TGTGCCTGGAGGTTCGGGGTAACAGATACGCAGTATTTT
.,.,TRBJ1-5,TRBV2,CASSPKNQPQHF,TGTGCCAGCAGTCCCAAGAATCAGCCCCAGCATTTT
.,TRBD1,TRBJ1-1,TRBV25-1,CASSGARDSLGLMNTEAFF,TGTGCCAGCAGTGGGGCCAGGGACAGTTTGGGGCTAATGAACACTGAAGCTTTCTTT
.,TRBD1,TRBJ2-7,TRBV24-1,CATSGQGSEQYF,TGTGCCACCAGTGGACAGGGGTCCGAGCAGTACTTC
.,.,TRBJ2-5,TRBV19,CASSIGHQETQYF,TGTGCCAGTAGTATCGGGCACCAAGAGACCCAGTACTTC
many,TRBD1,TRBJ1-3,TRBV5-8,CASSFGVSGQISGNTIYF,TGTGCCAGCAGCTTCGGTGTATCGGGACAGATCTCTGGAAACACCATATATTTT
.,TRBD1,TRBJ1-2,TRBV24-1,CATSASGRGQGYTF,TGTGCCACCAGTGCTTCTGGCAGGGGGCAAGGCTACACCTTC
.,TRBD1,TRBJ1-1,TRBV20-1,CSARAGDRNTEAFF,TGCAGTGCTAGAGCGGGGGACAGGAACACTGAAGCTTTCTTT
few,TRBD1,TRBJ1-2,TRBV20-1,CSARISTGVHSYGYTF,TGCAGTGCTAGGATCAGCACAGGGGTCCACTCCTATGGCTACACCTTC
.,TRBD1,TRBJ1-6,TRBV19,CASTHGQGLNSPLHF,TGTGCCAGTACCCACGGACAGGGTCTGAATTCACCCCTCCACTTT
many,.,TRBJ2-1,TRBV4-1,CASSQEHLPASEQFF,TGCGCCAGCAGCCAAGAACACCTCCCCGCCAGTGAGCAGTTCTTC
.,.,TRBJ2-3,TRBV7-7,CASSLGVTSSQYF,TGTGCTAGCAGCCTTGGGGTTACTTCTTCGCAGTATTTT
once,TRBD1,TRBJ1-2,TRBV29-1,CSVDWTGRGGYTF,TGCAGCGTTGATTGGACAGGGCGGGGAGGCTACACCTTC
.,TRBD2,TRBJ2-3,TRBV20-1,CSASTGGDNWGDTQYF,TGCAGTGCATCCACGGGGGGAGACAACTGGGGAGATACGCAGTATTTT
.,.,TRBJ2-7,TRBV20-1,CSASPSALSSYEQYF,TGCAGTGCTAGCCCTAGCGCCCTAAGCTCCTACGAGCAGTACTTC
.,.,TRBJ2-5,TRBV7-9,CASSLSLQETQYF,TGTGCCAGCAGCTTGTCCCTCCAAGAGACCCAGTACTTC
.,.,TRBJ1-2,TRBV19,CASTRMESRGYTF,TGTGCCAGTACTCGGATGGAGAGCCGAGGCTACACCTTC
.,TRBD1,TRBJ1-5,TRBV7-8,CASSSRQGLPPQHF,TGTGCCAGCAGCTCAAGACAGGGTCTGCCGCCCCAGCATTTT
.,.,TRBJ1-2,TRBV20-1,CSLWNYGYTF,TGCAGTCTATGGAACTATGGCTACACCTTC
many,.,TRBJ1-2,TRBV29-1,CSVEDLPLRTRVWSYGYTF,TGCAGCGTTGAAGATCTTCCCCTCCGAACGAGGGTCTGGAGCTATGGCTACACCTTC
.,TRBD2,TRBJ2-2,TRBV6-6,CASKITGGGANTGELFF,TGTGCCAGCAAAATCACTGGGGGAGGGGCTAACACCGGGGAGCTGTTTTTT
.,TRBD1,TRBJ2-5,TRBV24-1,CATRESGTGMTQYF,TGTGCCACCAGAGAATCCGGGACAGGCATGACCCAGTACTTC
.,TRBD1,TRBJ1-2,TRBV29-1,CSTTSGGNHGYTF,TGCAGCACCACATCAGGGGGTAATCATGGCTACACCTTC
few,TRBD1,TRBJ1-5,TRBV15,CATSRDGTGPNQPQHF,TGTGCCACCAGCAGAGATGGGACAGGGCCTAATCAGCCCCAGCATTTT
.,.,TRBJ2-1,TRBV10-3,CAISSSSYNEQFF,TGTGCCATCAGTTCGAGCTCCTACAATGAGCAGTTCTTC
many,TRBD2,TRBJ2-7,TRBV11-2,CASSSAGGPDEQYF,TGTGCCAGCAGCTCAGCGGGGGGGCCCGACGAGCAGTACTTC
.,.,TRBJ2-7,TRBV12-3/TRBV12-4,CASSFGQGSHEQYF,TGTGCCAGCAGTTTCGGGCAGGGGAGCCACGAGCAGTACTTC
.,TRBD2,TRBJ2-7,TRBV19,CASSIGLAGDSYEQYF,TGTGCCAGTAGTATAGGTCTAGCGGGGGACTCCTACGAGCAGTACTTC
.,.,TRBJ1-5,TRBV5-6,CASSDQWGSNQPQHF,TGTGCCAGCAGCGACCAGTGGGGCAGCAATCAGCCCCAGCATTTT
.,TRBD1,TRBJ1-6,TRBV28,CASSLFGQGVNSPLHF,TGTGCCAGCAGTTTATTCGGACAGGGAGTCAATTCACCCCTCCACTTT
.,TRBD2,TRBJ2-1,TRBV5-1,CASSFTPGLAEGRDFF,TGCGCCAGCAGCTTTACACCGGGACTAGCGGAAGGTAGGGACTTCTTC
.,.,TRBJ2-2,TRBV29-1,CSVLVGELFF,TGCAGCGTTTTGGTCGGGGAGCTGTTTTTT
many,.,TRBJ1-3,TRBV11-2,CASSLDGNTIYF,TGTGCCAGCAGCTTAGACGGAAACACCATATATTTT
.,.,TRBJ1-3,TRBV20-1,CSARPSGVDTIYF,TGCAGTGCTAGGCCGAGCGGGGTTGACACCATATATTTT
.,.,TRBJ2-3,TRBV2,CASGLEAMRTDTQYF,TGTGCCAGCGGACTGGAGGCTATGAGGACAGATACGCAGTATTTT
.,TRBD1,TRBJ2-7,TRBV6-6,CASRTTGQGVYEQYF,TGTGCCAGCAGAACCACGGGACAGGGAGTCTACGAGCAGTACTTC
.,.,TRBJ2-3,TRBV7-6,CASSLPGPPDTQYF,TGTGCCAGCAGCTTACCCGGTCCCCCAGATACGCAGTATTTT
.,TRBD1,TRBJ1-1,TRBV2,CASSDPGQGTRGNTEAFF,TGTGCCAGCAGTGATCCGGGACAGGGAACCAGAGGAAACACTGAAGCTTTCTTT
.,.,TRBJ2-7,TRBV7-9,CASSSNYEQYF,TGTGCCAGCAGCTCTAACTACGAGCAGTACTTC
many,.,TRBJ2-7,TRBV6-1,CASHQGGGYEQYF,TGTGCCAGCCACCAGGGCGGTGGATACGAGCAGTACTTC
.,TRBD1,TRBJ2-5,TRBV24-1,CATSDGTGIETQYF,TGTGCCACCAGTGATGGGACAGGGATCGAGACCCAGTACTTC
many,.,TRBJ2-3,TRBV20-1,CSARDGVSTDTQYF,TGCAGTGCTAGAGACGGCGTTAGCACAGATACGCAGTATTTT
once,.,TRBJ1-6,TRBV20-1,CSASLPDSPLHF,TGCAGTGCTAGTCTCCCTGATTCACCCCTCCACTTT
.,.,TRBJ1-1,TRBV19,CAIRLAGPSYTEAFF,TGTGCCATTCGACTAGCGGGACCTTCTTACACTGAAGCTTTCTTT
.,.,TRBJ1-1,TRBV6-5,CASSYGREAFF,TGTGCCAGCAGTTATGGCCGTGAAGCTTTCTTT
.,.,TRBJ2-7,TRBV5-1,CASSPDEGGEQYF,TGCGCCAGCAGCCCCGACGAAGGGGGCGAGCAGTACTTC
.,TRBD1,TRBJ2-2,TRBV7-2,CASSPGQGAYELFF,TGTGCCAGCAGCCCAGGACAGGGGGCCTATGAGCTGTTTTTT
.,.,TRBJ2-7,TRBV20-1,CSAIGQNYEQYF,TGCAGTGCTATCGGCCAGAACTACGAGCAGTACTTC
.,TRBD2,TRBJ2-2,TRBV7-7,CASSSGLAGNTGELFF,TGTGCCAGCAGCTCGGGACTAGCGGGGAACACCGGGGAGCTGTTTTTT
few,TRBD1,TRBJ2-7,TRBV5-1,CASSLDRGSVYEQYF,TGCGCCAGCAGCTTAGACAGGGGGTCAGTCTACGAGCAGTACTTC
.,TRBD1,TRBJ2-7,TRBV20-1,CSVGQGKYEQYF,TGCAGTGTGGGACAGGGGAAATACGAGCAGTACTTC
once,.,TRBJ1-6,TRBV20-1,CSVAGLVNSPLHF,TGCAGTGTCGCGGGACTAGTTAATTCACCCCTCCACTTT